Below, 5 T cell receptor beta chains from the same sample are listed, as sequenced in a study of radiotherapy plus CTLA-4 blockade in lung cancer. The protocol was immunoSEQ multiplex PCR, while the TCRdb copy is restricted to in-frame clones and leaves out a portion. The sample contains about 53,000 clones, almost 85% of which appear only once. The material sequenced was peripheral blood, taken from a patient treated with radiotherapy plus ipilimumab. These receptor sequences come from a human donor with non-small cell lung cancer whose response to radiotherapy plus ipilimumab could not be evaluated.

This rearrangement joins TRBV27 to TRBJ2-3; no firm D call. Germline V gene sequence: CDR1 MNHEY, CDR2 SMNVEV (reference sequence). The CDR3 length is 12 residues. Trimming cost V 5 bases and J 2 bases, with 5 bases left between them. CDR3 in DNA: TGTGCCAGCAGTCAGGACACAGATACGCAGTATTTT. Protein product: CASSQDTDTQYF.

Only a few counts were recorded for this clone. The chain recombines TRBV19 with TRBJ1-5; a possible D gene is TRBD1 (6 bases). The CDR3 is 14 residues long. Germline V gene sequence: CDR1 LNHDA, CDR2 SQIVND (reference sequence). The V end lost 7 bases, the J end lost 1 base, and 11 bases lay between the germline ends. The CDR3 loop reads CASKRQGSNQPQHF. CDR3 DNA sequence: TGTGCCAGTAAACGCCAGGGGAGCAATCAGCCCCAGCATTTT. The variable domain in full, with the rest retrieved from reference TRBV19 and TRBJ1-5, is DGGITQSPKYLFRKEGQNVTLSCEQNLNHDAMYWYRQDPGQGLRLIYYSQIVNDFQKGDIAEGYSVSREKKESFPLTVTSAQKNPTAFYLCASKRQGSNQPQHFGDGTRLSIL.

This clone has a handful of counts. Within the sample, other DNA sequences also encode this same CDR3. The chain joins TRBV5-1 to TRBJ1-2; D is unclear. CDR3 length: 14 residues. V was clipped by 4 bases and J by 4 bases, with 14 bases between them. Germline CDR1 and CDR2: SGHRS and YFSETQ. Written as DNA, the CDR3 is TGCGCCAGCAGCCCCGGTGAGGGCCTCTATGGCTACACCTTC. Residues: CASSPGEGLYGYTF.

The gene calls are TRBV11-3 and TRBJ2-1, with 8 bases lining up with TRBD1. Trimming at V came to 0 bases and at J to 6 bases, leaving 7 bases not matched to a gene. Germline V gives CDR1 SGHNT, CDR2 YENEEA. There are 16 residues in the CDR3. The CDR3, as DNA: TGTGCCAGCAGCTTAGACGGGACAGGAGGTACCAATGAGCAGTTCTTC. Its translation: CASSLDGTGGTNEQFF.

In this sample, this clone turned up a few times. This chain joins TRBV10-3 and TRBJ2-1, with TRBD2 identical over 7 bases. Trimming removed 3 bases from V and 10 bases from J; junction bases left unmatched: 12. The CDR3 contains 15 residues. The germline V gene encodes CDR1 ENHRY and CDR2 SYGVKD. This chain's CDR3 is CAISEPTSREDEQFF. As DNA, the CDR3 is TGTGCCATCAGTGAACCCACGAGCCGGGAGGACGAGCAGTTCTTC.